The rows below give T cell receptor beta chains drawn from one sample of a study of T cell responses to AZD1222 COVID-19 vaccine. Generated by immunoSEQ multiplex PCR, the TCRdb table keeps only in-frame clones and is missing some. The sample comprises 100,000 to 150,000 clones, around 84% of which are singletons, and about a fifth rests with the top ten. This material consisted of peripheral blood, taken on day 0 of AZD1222 vaccination. The source of these receptors is an adult in good health. Both conserved end residues are part of each CDR3. Fields, in order: J gene, D gene, clone size, V gene, CDR3 protein, CDR3 DNA. D genes are given only for firm matches. Size is omitted from some rows. Given values are once, few, many or a class for expanded clones.

>TRBJ1-5|-|-|TRBV2
CASSEQGLKPQHF
TGTGCCAGCAGTGAGCAGGGGCTAAAGCCCCAGCATTTT
>TRBJ1-2|-|-|TRBV10-3
CAISEEGRGNYGYTF
TGTGCCATCAGTGAAGAGGGCAGGGGAAACTATGGCTACACCTTC
>TRBJ1-1|-|-|TRBV7-6
CASSLGQNTEAFF
TGTGCCAGCAGCTTAGGACAGAACACTGAAGCTTTCTTT
>TRBJ2-7|TRBD2|-|TRBV27
CASSFSGGTYEQYF
TGTGCCAGCAGTTTCTCCGGGGGGACCTACGAGCAGTACTTC
>TRBJ2-7|-|few|TRBV6-5
CASKRGTDSYEQYF
TGTGCCAGCAAACGGGGGACAGACTCCTACGAGCAGTACTTC
>TRBJ2-7|-|-|TRBV6-6
CASSPGIDYYEQYF
TGTGCCAGCAGTCCCGGGATCGACTACTACGAGCAGTACTTC
>TRBJ2-1|-|-|TRBV28
CASSRMNEQFF
TGTGCCAGCAGTCGTATGAATGAGCAGTTCTTC
>TRBJ1-5|TRBD1|-|TRBV18
CASSYTGTGDQPQHF
TGTGCCAGCTCATATACCGGGACAGGGGATCAGCCCCAGCATTTT
>TRBJ2-7|TRBD1|-|TRBV18
CASSPRTGWNYEQYF
TGTGCCAGCTCACCCAGGACAGGCTGGAACTACGAGCAGTACTTC
>TRBJ2-7|TRBD1|-|TRBV18
CASSPWTGLEQYF
TGTGCCAGCTCACCATGGACAGGGCTAGAGCAGTACTTC
>TRBJ1-1|-|-|TRBV7-9
CASSLAGGTQAFF
TGTGCCAGCAGCTTAGCCGGCGGGACCCAAGCTTTCTTT
>TRBJ2-1|TRBD2|-|TRBV19
CASSMAGGLARNEQFF
TGTGCCAGTAGTATGGCCGGGGGACTAGCGAGGAATGAGCAGTTCTTC